This T cell receptor beta chain was recorded in a study of blood T cell repertoires in COVID-19. Methods used by the authors: Amplification of reference gene primers provided the estimated nucleated cell counts. TCRdb's table, derived via immunoSEQ multiplex PCR, lists solely in-frame clones and lacks some. The D gene and trimming were derived from the DNA, and the V and J assignments and clone size from that table. Of about 250,000 clones listed, 80% to 90% were seen once; the top ten hold 4% to 4.5%. Participant age was roughly 18 to 100 years, and participants resided in about 25 US areas. The sequenced material came from PBMCs or T cells enriched from blood (not recorded which). This clonotype was obtained from a woman in her twenties or thirties who had recovered from COVID-19.

The CDR3 nucleotides read TGTGCCACCAGCGAGGGAATGAACACTGAAGCTTTCTTT. It yields the protein CATSEGMNTEAFF. The J gene is TRBJ1-1, the V gene TRBV15; D is unclear. Germline V lookup: CDR1 LNHNV, CDR2 YYDKDF (reference sequence). The CDR3 extends over 13 amino acids. V was cut by 5 bases and J by 0 bases, with 7 bases left in between.